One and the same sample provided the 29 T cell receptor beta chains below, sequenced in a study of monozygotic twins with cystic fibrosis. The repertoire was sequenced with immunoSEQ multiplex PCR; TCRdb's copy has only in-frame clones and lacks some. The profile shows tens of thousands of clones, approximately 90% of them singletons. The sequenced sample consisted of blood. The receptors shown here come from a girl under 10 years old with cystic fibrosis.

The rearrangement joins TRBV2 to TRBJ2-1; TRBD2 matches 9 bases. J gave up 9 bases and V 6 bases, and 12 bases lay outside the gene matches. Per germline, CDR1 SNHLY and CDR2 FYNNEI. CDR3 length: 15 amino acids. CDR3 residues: CASSTQRGARVEQFF. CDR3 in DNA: TGTGCCAGCAGCACCCAGCGGGGGGCCAGGGTTGAGCAGTTCTTC.

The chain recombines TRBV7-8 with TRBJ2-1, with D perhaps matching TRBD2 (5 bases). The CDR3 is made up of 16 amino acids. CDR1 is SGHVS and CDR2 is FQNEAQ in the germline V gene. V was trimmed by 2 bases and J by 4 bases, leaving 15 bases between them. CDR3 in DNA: TGTGCCAGCAGCTTACTTGAGGGAATGGGGTACAATGAGCAGTTCTTC. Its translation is CASSLLEGMGYNEQFF. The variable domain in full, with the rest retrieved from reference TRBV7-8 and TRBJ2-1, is GAGVSQSPRYKVAKRGQDVALRCDPISGHVSLFWYQQALGQGPEFLTYFQNEAQLDKSGLPSDRFFAERPEGSVSTLKIQRTQQEDSAVYLCASSLLEGMGYNEQFFGPGTRLTVL.

CDR3 sequence: CASSYERGETQYF. CDR3 nucleotides: TGTGCCAGCAGTTACGAGCGGGGGGAGACCCAGTACTTC. This chain links TRBV6-6 with TRBJ2-5; TRBD2 matches at 8 bases. The V gene end was trimmed by 2 bases and the J gene end by 5 bases; junction bases not matched to a gene: 1. The CDR3 sequence is 13 residues long. CDR1 is MNHNY, CDR2 SVGAGI, per germline (reference sequence).

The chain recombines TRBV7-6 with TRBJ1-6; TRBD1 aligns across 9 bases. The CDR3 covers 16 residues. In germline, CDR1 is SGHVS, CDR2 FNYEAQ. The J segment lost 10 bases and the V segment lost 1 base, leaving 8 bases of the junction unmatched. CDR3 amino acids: CASSLVPGQGQSPLHF. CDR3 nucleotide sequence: TGTGCCAGCAGCTTAGTACCGGGACAGGGCCAATCACCCCTCCACTTT.

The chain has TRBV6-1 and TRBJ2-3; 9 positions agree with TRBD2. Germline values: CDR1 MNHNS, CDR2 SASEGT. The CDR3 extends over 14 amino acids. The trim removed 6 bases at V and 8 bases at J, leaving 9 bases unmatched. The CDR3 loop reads CASRAGGNSRTQYF. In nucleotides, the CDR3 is TGTGCCAGCAGGGCGGGGGGGAACTCCCGTACGCAGTATTTT.

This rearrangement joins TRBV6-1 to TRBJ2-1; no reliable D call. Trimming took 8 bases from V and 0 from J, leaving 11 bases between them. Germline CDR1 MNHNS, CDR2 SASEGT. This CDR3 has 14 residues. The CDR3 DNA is TGTGCCAGCGCAGTTCGGAGCTCCTACAATGAGCAGTTCTTC. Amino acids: CASAVRSSYNEQFF.

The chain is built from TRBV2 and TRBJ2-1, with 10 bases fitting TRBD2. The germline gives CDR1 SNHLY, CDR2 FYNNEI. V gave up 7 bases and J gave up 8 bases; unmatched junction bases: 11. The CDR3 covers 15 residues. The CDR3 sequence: CASTPSGGAWDEQFF. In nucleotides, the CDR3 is TGTGCCAGCACCCCCAGCGGGGGGGCCTGGGATGAGCAGTTCTTC.

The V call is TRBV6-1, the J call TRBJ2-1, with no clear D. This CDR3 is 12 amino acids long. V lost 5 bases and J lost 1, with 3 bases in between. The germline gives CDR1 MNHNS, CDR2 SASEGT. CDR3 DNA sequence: TGTGCCAGCAGTCATTCCTACAATGAGCAGTTCTTC. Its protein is CASSHSYNEQFF.

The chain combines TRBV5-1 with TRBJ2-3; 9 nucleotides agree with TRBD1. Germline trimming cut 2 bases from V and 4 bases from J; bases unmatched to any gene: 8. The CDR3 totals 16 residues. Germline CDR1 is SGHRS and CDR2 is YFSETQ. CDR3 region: CASSFMGQGKADTQYF. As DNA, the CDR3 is TGCGCCAGCAGCTTTATGGGACAGGGCAAAGCAGATACGCAGTATTTT.

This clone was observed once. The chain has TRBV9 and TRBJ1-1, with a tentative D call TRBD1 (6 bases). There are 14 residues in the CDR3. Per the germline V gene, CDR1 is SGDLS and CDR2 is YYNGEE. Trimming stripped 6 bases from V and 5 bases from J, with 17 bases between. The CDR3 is CASTPGQTATEAFF. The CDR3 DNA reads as TGTGCCAGCACCCCAGGACAGACCGCAACTGAAGCTTTCTTT.

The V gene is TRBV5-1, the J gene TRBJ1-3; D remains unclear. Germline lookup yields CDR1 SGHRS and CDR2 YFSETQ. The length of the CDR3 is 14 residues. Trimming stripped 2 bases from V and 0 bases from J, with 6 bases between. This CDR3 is CASSFADSGNTIYF. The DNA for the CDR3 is TGCGCCAGCAGCTTTGCAGACTCTGGAAACACCATATATTTT.

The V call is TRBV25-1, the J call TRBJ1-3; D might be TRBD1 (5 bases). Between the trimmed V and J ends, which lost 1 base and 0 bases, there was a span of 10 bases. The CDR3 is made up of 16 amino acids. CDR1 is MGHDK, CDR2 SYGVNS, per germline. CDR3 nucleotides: TGTGCCAGCAGTGAATTCAGGGCCCCCTCTGGAAACACCATATATTTT. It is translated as CASSEFRAPSGNTIYF.

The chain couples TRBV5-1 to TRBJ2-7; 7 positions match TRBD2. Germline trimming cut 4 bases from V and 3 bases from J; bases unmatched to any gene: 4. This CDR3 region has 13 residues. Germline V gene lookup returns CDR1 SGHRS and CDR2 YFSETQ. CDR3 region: CASSAGLNYEQYF. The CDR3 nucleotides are TGCGCCAGCAGCGCGGGACTAAACTACGAGCAGTACTTC.

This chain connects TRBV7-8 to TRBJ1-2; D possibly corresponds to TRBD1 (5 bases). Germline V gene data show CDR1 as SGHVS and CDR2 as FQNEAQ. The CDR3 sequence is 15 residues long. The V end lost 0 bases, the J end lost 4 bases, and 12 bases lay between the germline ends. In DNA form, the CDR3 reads TGTGCCAGCAGCTTAGCCCTGGGGGGTAGCTATGGCTACACCTTC. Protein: CASSLALGGSYGYTF.

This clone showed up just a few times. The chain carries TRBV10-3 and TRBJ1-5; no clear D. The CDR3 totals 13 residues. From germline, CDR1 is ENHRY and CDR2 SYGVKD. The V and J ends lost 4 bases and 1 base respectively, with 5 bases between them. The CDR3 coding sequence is TGTGCCATCAGTGTAGACAGCAATCAGCCCCAGCATTTT. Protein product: CAISVDSNQPQHF.

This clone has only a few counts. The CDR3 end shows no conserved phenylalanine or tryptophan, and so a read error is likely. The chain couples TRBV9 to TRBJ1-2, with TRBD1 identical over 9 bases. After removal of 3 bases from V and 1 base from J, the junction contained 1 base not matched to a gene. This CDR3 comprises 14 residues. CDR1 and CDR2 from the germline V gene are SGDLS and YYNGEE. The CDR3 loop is CASSAGQGNYGYTL. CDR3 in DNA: TGTGCCAGCAGCGCGGGACAGGGTAACTATGGCTACACCCTC.

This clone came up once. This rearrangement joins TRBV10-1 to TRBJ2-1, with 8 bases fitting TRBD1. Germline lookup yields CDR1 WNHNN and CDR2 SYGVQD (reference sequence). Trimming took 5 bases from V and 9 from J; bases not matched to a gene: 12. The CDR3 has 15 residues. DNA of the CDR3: TGCGCCAGCAGTCCCACGGACAGGGACCGAGGTGAGCAGTTCTTC. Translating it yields CASSPTDRDRGEQFF.

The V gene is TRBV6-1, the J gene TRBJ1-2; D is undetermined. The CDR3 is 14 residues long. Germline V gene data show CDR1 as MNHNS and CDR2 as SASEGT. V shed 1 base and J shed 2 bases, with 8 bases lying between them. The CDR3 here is CASSEEPANYGYTF. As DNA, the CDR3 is TGTGCCAGCAGTGAAGAGCCAGCGAACTATGGCTACACCTTC.

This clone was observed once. The CDR3 region is CASSLPGQGAFGYTF. CDR3 DNA: TGCGCCAGCAGCTTGCCGGGACAGGGGGCGTTTGGCTACACCTTC. V usage is TRBV5-1 and J usage is TRBJ1-2; the match to TRBD1 covers 12 bases. There are 15 residues in the CDR3. V shed 1 base and J 7 bases; nucleotides not matched to a gene: 5. Per germline, CDR1 SGHRS and CDR2 YFSETQ.

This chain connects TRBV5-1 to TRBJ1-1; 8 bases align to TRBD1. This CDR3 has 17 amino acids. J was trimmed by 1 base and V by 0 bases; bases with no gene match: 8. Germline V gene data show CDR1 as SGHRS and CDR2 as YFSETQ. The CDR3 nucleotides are TGCGCCAGCAGCTTGGTCGGGCAGGGGGCGAAGAACACTGAAGCTTTCTTT. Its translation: CASSLVGQGAKNTEAFF.

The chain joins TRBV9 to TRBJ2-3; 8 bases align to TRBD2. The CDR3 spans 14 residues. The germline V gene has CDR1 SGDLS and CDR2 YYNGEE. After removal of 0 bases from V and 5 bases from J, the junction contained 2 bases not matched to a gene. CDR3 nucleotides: TGTGCCAGCAGCGTAGGCCGGGGGGGAGATACGCAGTATTTT. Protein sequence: CASSVGRGGDTQYF.

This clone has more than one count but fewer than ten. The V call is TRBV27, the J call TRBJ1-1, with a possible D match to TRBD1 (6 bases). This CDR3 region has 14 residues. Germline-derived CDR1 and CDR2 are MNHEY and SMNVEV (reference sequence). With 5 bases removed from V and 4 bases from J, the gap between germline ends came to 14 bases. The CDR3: CASSPSRGATEAFF. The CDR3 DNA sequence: TGTGCCAGCAGTCCCAGCAGGGGAGCCACTGAAGCTTTCTTT.

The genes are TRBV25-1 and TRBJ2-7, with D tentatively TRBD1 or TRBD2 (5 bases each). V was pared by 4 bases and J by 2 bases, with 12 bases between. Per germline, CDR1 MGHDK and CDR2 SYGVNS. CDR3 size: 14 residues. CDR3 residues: CASSGRGAPYEQYF. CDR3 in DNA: TGTGCCAGCAGTGGTCGAGGGGCGCCCTACGAGCAGTACTTC.

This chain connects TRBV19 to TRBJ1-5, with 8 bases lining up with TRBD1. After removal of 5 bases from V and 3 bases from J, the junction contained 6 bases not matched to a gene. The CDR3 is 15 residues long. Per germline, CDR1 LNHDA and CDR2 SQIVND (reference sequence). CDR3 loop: CASSPDRGVNQPQHF. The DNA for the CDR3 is TGTGCCAGTAGTCCCGACAGGGGTGTCAATCAGCCCCAGCATTTT.

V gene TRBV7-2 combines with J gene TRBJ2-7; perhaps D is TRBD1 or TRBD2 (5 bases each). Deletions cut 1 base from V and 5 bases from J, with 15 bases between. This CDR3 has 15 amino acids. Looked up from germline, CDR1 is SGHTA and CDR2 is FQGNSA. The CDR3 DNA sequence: TGTGCCAGCAGCTTAGTCCCCCTGAGGGGCAACGAGCAGTACTTC. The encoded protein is CASSLVPLRGNEQYF.

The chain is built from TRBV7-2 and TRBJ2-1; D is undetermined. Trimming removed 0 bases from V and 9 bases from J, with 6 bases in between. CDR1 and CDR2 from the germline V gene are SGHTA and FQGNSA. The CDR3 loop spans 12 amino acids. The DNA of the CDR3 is TGTGCCAGCAGCTTAGCGCGCAGTGAGCAGTTCTTC. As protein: CASSLARSEQFF.

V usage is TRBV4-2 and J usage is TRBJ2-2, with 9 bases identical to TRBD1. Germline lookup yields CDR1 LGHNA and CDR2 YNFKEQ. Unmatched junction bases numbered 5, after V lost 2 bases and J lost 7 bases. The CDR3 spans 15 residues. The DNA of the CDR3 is TGTGCCAGCAGCCAAACCCGGGACAGGGACGGGGAGCTGTTTTTT. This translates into CASSQTRDRDGELFF.

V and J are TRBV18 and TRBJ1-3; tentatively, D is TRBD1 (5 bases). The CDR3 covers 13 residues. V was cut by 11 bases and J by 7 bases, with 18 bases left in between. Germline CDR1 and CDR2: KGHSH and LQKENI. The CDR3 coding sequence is TGTGCCCCTCGGTCGAGGGGAAATAACACCATATATTTT. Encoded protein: CAPRSRGNNTIYF.

This CDR3 reads CASRGVWEQFF. The CDR3 DNA reads TGCGCCAGCAGGGGGGTGTGGGAGCAGTTCTTC. J is TRBJ2-1 and V is TRBV5-1; D assignment may be TRBD1 or TRBD2 (5 bases each). V lost 5 bases and J 10 bases, leaving 10 bases between the germline ends. Germline loops: CDR1 SGHRS, CDR2 YFSETQ. The CDR3 runs 11 residues. The full variable domain, in which reference TRBV5-1 and TRBJ2-1 provide the parts outside the CDR3, is KAGVTQTPRYLIKTRGQQVTLSCSPISGHRSVSWYQQTPGQGLQFLFEYFSETQRNKGNFPGRFSGRQFSNSRSEMNVSTLELGDSALYLCASRGVWEQFFGPGTRLTVL.